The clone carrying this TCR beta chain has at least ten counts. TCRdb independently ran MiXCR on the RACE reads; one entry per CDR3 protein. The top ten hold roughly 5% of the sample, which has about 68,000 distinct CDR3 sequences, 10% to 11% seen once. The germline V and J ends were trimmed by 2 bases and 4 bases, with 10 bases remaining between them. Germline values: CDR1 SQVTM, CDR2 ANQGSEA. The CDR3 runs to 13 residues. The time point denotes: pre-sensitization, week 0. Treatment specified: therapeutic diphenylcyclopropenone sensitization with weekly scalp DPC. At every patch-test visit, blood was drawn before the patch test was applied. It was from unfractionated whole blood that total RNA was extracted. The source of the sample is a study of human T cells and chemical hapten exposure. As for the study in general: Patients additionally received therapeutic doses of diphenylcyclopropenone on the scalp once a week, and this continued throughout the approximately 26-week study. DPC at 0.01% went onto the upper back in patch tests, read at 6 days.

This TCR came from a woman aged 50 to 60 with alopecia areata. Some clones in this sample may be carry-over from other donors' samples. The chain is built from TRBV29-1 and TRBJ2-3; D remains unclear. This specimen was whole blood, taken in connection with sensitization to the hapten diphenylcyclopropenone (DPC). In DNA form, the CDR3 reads TGCAGCGTTGAACTAACGCCTGCAGATACGCAGTATTTT. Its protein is CSVELTPADTQYF.